This T cell receptor beta chain stems from a study of T cell repertoires in cytomegalovirus infection. Overall study: Public TCR beta signatures marked donors with CMV infection and the matching HLA.

V lost 5 bases, J lost 2 bases, and 9 bases stayed unmatched. The CDR3 is 16 amino acids. The germline gives CDR1 SGHTA, CDR2 FQGNSA. This clonotype was detected many times. The antigen is undetermined. Using its own MiXCR run on the reads, TCRdb lists one record per CDR3 protein. The sample comprises some 400,000 distinct CDR3 sequences, approximately 32% of which are singletons, and approximately 15% rests with the top ten. Findings and caveats of the study: HLA-C-restricted, CMV-specific TCR beta clonotypes were dominant ex vivo. Carriage of CMV together with the relevant HLA was identifiable through cumulative public TCR beta family frequency.

Source material: PBMCs. This chain connects TRBV7-2 to TRBJ2-3; TRBD2 aligns across 8 bases. The source is a human donor in good health (CMV status not recorded). Some clones in this sample may be carry-over from other donors' samples. The CDR3 sequence: CASSKGGGGNTDTQYF. CDR3 sequence (DNA): TGTGCCAGCAGCAAGGGGGGCGGGGGGAACACAGATACGCAGTATTTT.